This paragraph covers one TCR beta chain sequence. The antigen is unknown. CDR3 size: 15 residues. Germline loops: CDR1 DFQATT, CDR2 SNEGSKA (reference sequence). V trimming: 5 bases; J trimming: 3 bases; junction bases outside the gene matches: 7. The entry originates in a study of early T cells in non-severe SARS-CoV-2 infection. Study-wide findings and caveats: The VDJdb matching leaned toward anti-spike CD8 responses and overlooked private and CD4 specificities.

The TCR library protocol attached unique molecular identifiers to the individual cDNA molecules. TCRdb independently ran MiXCR on the 5' RACE reads; one entry per CDR3 protein. The sample includes over 90,000 distinct CDR3 sequences, around 13% of them seen just once. This sequence was found in an adult who was a healthcare worker with PCR-confirmed SARS-CoV-2 infection or an uninfected control (not recorded which). The V call is TRBV20-1, the J call TRBJ1-4, with TRBD1 matching over 9 bases. The sample was whole blood. The CDR3, as DNA: TGCAGTGCTGCCGGGACAGGGAAGGCTAATGAAAAACTGTTTTTT. Protein: CSAAGTGKANEKLFF.